These 3 T cell receptor beta chains were sequenced from one sample in a study of blood T cell repertoires in COVID-19. The method was immunoSEQ multiplex PCR; TCRdb's version includes in-frame clones alone and lacks a portion of them. The table has 120,000 or so clones, around 81% seen once. Material for sequencing was peripheral blood. The receptors here all came from a man in his sixties with acute or convalescent COVID-19.

The chain carries TRBV9 and TRBJ2-1, with 12 nucleotides matching TRBD2. The CDR3 spans 14 residues. The germline gives CDR1 SGDLS, CDR2 YYNGEE. V trimming: 3 bases; J trimming: 10 bases; junction bases outside the gene matches: 5. CDR3 loop: CASSEGTSGLEQFF. CDR3 DNA sequence: TGTGCCAGCAGCGAAGGGACTAGCGGGCTCGAGCAGTTCTTC.

The genes are TRBV18 and TRBJ1-1; 9 bases map to TRBD1. V dropped 6 bases and J dropped 5; count of bases not matched to a gene: 7. Germline-derived CDR1 and CDR2 are KGHSH and LQKENI. There are 14 residues in the CDR3. The DNA of the CDR3 is TGTGCCAGCTCCTTCCATGGACAGGGGACTGAAGCTTTCTTT. Its translation is CASSFHGQGTEAFF. The entire variable domain, with the rest obtained from reference TRBV18 and TRBJ1-1, is as follows: NAGVMQNPRHLVRRRGQEARLRCSPMKGHSHVYWYRQLPEEGLKFMVYLQKENIIDESGMPKERFSAEFPKEGPSILRIQQVVRGDSAAYFCASSFHGQGTEAFFGQGTRLTVV.

This clone was seen only a few times. V gene TRBV4-2 combines with J gene TRBJ2-7; 7 bases are shared with TRBD2. Germline V gene data show CDR1 as LGHNA and CDR2 as YNFKEQ. The CDR3 contains 14 residues. Unmatched junction bases numbered 11, after V lost 0 bases and J lost 12 bases. CDR3 amino acids: CASSQDPFAGAWYF. The CDR3 nucleotides read TGTGCCAGCAGCCAAGATCCCTTCGCGGGAGCTTGGTACTTC.